This T cell receptor beta chain was sequenced in a study of cytomegalovirus exposure and HLA in healthy donors. General observations from the study: There were approximately 150 TCR beta chains listed as cytomegalovirus-associated. The authors assumed roughly uniform sequencing depth across donors for presence/absence analyses. Previous analysis showed most TCR beta V segments were productive about 87% or about 30% of the time. HLA-A and HLA-B allele assignments for most subjects were reportedly predicted accurately using TCR beta sequences.

As to this clone: The antigen is undetermined.

Germline V gives CDR1 SGDLS, CDR2 YYNGEE. This CDR3 comprises 16 residues. V was clipped by 7 bases and J by 4 bases; unmatched bases: 11. PCR amplification relied on 60 Vbeta primers (plus 13 Jbeta primers). TCRdb's table, derived via immunoSEQ multiplex PCR, lists solely in-frame clones and lacks some. This sample's table has approximately 110,000 clones. The rearrangement links TRBV9 to TRBJ2-1; 10 positions agree with TRBD1. The sequence derives from a man between 18 and 29 years old in good health and CMV-seronegative. Sample: PBMCs. CDR3 region: CASSSRQGATYNEQFF. CDR3 coding DNA: TGTGCCAGCTCATCCCGACAGGGGGCTACTTACAATGAGCAGTTCTTC.